This is a list of T cell receptor beta chains from one sample in a study of cytomegalovirus exposure and HLA in healthy donors. Here immunoSEQ multiplex PCR was the method, and the copy in TCRdb shows in-frame clones only, minus some. The table lists 110,000 to 150,000 clones, around 10% of them singletons. Sequencing was performed on PBMCs. The receptors originated from a man aged 50 to 60 in good health and CMV-seronegative. The CDR3 runs from the conserved cysteine through the conserved F or W. D genes are given only for firm matches. Size is omitted from some rows. Given values are once, few, many or a class for expanded clones.

v_gene	abundance	d_gene	j_gene	CDR3nt	CDR3aa
TRBV6-5	-	-	TRBJ1-6	TGTGCCAGCAGTTACACAGGGAGAGGTCATTCACCCCTCCACTTT	CASSYTGRGHSPLHF
TRBV27	-	TRBD1	TRBJ2-2	TGTGCCACCCTCGGGACAGGGAACACCGGGGAGCTGTTTTTT	CATLGTGNTGELFF
TRBV5-1	-	TRBD2	TRBJ2-5	TGCGCCAGCAGCTTGGAGTTGACTAGCGGAAAAGAGACCCAGTACTTC	CASSLELTSGKETQYF
TRBV18	-	-	TRBJ2-5	TGTGCCAGCTCACCAGGGCTGGAAGAAACCCAGTACTTC	CASSPGLEETQYF
TRBV6-1	-	-	TRBJ1-4	TGTGCCAGCAGTGAATTCTCGGCAGGGTCGAATGAAAAACTGTTTTTT	CASSEFSAGSNEKLFF
TRBV28	few	TRBD1	TRBJ1-5	TGTGCCAGCAGTTTATCCGGACAGGGGCTGTATCAGCCCCAGCATTTT	CASSLSGQGLYQPQHF
TRBV7-9	few	-	TRBJ1-4	TGTGCCAGCAGCTTAGCGGCTTATGAAAAACTGTTTTTT	CASSLAAYEKLFF
TRBV6-5	-	TRBD2	TRBJ2-7	TGTGCCAGCAGTACAACCGGGACTAGCGGGAGATGGCACTTC	CASSTTGTSGRWHF
TRBV7-9	-	-	TRBJ2-5	TGTGCCAGCAGCTCACCGGGAAAAGAGACCCAGTACTTC	CASSSPGKETQYF
TRBV23-1	-	-	TRBJ2-7	TGCGCCAGCAGTCAATCGTGGAGTGACTCCTACGAGCAGTACTTC	CASSQSWSDSYEQYF
TRBV6-5	few	-	TRBJ2-2	TGTGCCAGCAGTTACAGGGGAAAGACCGGGGAGCTGTTTTTT	CASSYRGKTGELFF
TRBV5-1	-	-	TRBJ2-7	TGCGCCAGCAGCAGTAGTCACTTCTACGAGCAGTACTTC	CASSSSHFYEQYF
TRBV28	-	TRBD1	TRBJ2-5	TGTGCCAGCAGTTCTCCGGGACAGGGAACAGAGACCCAGTACTTC	CASSSPGQGTETQYF
TRBV30	-	-	TRBJ2-5	TGTGCCTGGAGTGCAAGATCCAGGGGAACCCGGGAGACCCAGTACTTC	CAWSARSRGTRETQYF
TRBV7-3	few	-	TRBJ2-3	TGTGCCAGCAGCTTAGGAGGGGTGAGGACAGATACGCAGTATTTT	CASSLGGVRTDTQYF
TRBV7-2	-	TRBD2	TRBJ2-1	TGTGCCAGCAGCTCCGAGCTAGCGGGAGAGCAGTTCTTC	CASSSELAGEQFF
TRBV2	-	TRBD1	TRBJ1-5	TGTGCCAGCAGTAATACGGGACAGGGGAGCAATCAGCCCCAGCATTTT	CASSNTGQGSNQPQHF
TRBV10-3	-	TRBD2	TRBJ2-3	TGTGCCATCAGTGAGTCTCAGCGGGGGGGGACAGATACGCAGTATTTT	CAISESQRGGTDTQYF
TRBV12-5	-	-	TRBJ1-1	TGTGCTAGTGGAGTTGACAGCATGAACACTGAAGCTTTCTTT	CASGVDSMNTEAFF
TRBV5-3	-	-	TRBJ1-5	TGTGCCAGAAGCTTCGGCGCGGGTCAGCCCCAGCATTTT	CARSFGAGQPQHF
TRBV2	few	-	TRBJ2-1	TGTGCCAGCAGCCTCAGCTCCTACAATGAGCAGTTCTTC	CASSLSSYNEQFF
TRBV5-1	-	TRBD1	TRBJ2-5	TGCGCCAGCACGTACAGGGGATCCGAAGAGACCCAGTACTTC	CASTYRGSEETQYF
TRBV2	few	-	TRBJ1-1	TGTGCCAGCAGTGAACCGTCTACAGCGAACACTGAAGCTTTCTTT	CASSEPSTANTEAFF
TRBV9	-	TRBD1	TRBJ2-1	TGTGCCAGCAGCCCGAGAACCGGGACAGGGAACAATGAGCAGTTCTTC	CASSPRTGTGNNEQFF
TRBV19	-	-	TRBJ1-1	TGTGCCAGTACCCTAACCGGACGGACTTTGAACACTGAAGCTTTCTTT	CASTLTGRTLNTEAFF
TRBV7-9	-	-	TRBJ2-5	TGTGCCAGCATATTCCACGGTCAAGAGACCCAGTACTTC	CASIFHGQETQYF
TRBV28	few	TRBD1	TRBJ1-5	TGTGCCAGCACGGGACAGTCTAGCAATCAGCCCCAGCATTTT	CASTGQSSNQPQHF
TRBV7-8	-	-	TRBJ1-1	TGTGCCAGCAGCATCACAGCCGACGGCACTGAAGCTTTCTTT	CASSITADGTEAFF
TRBV6-6	-	TRBD1	TRBJ1-2	TGTGCCAGAAGTTCAGGGGGTGACTATGGCTACACCTTC	CARSSGGDYGYTF
TRBV7-8	few	-	TRBJ1-4	TGTGCCAGCAGCTTAGTGAACCAGAAACTGTTTTTT	CASSLVNQKLFF
TRBV6-5	few	-	TRBJ1-2	TGTGCCAGCAGCCCCGGCAGGGTCGGCTACACCTTC	CASSPGRVGYTF